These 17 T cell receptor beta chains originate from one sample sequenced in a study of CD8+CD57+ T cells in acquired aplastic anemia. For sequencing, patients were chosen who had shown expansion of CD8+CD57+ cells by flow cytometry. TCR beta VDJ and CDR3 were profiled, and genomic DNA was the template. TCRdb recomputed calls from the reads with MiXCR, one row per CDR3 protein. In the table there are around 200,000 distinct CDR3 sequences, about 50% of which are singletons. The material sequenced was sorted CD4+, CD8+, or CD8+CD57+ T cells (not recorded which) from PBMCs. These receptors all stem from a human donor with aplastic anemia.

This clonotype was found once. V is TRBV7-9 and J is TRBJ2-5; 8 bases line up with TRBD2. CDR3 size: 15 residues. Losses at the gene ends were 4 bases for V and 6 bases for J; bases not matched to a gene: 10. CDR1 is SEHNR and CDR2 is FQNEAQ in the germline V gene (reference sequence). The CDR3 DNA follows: TGTGCCAGCAGCTCTACTAGCGGAAGCGAGAAGACCCAGTACTTC. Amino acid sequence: CASSSTSGSEKTQYF.

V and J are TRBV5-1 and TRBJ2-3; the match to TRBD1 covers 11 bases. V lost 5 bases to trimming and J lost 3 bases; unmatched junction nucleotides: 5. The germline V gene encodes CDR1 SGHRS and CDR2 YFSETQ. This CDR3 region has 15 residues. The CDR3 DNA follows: TGCGCCAGCAGACCCGGACAGGGGGCTACAGATACGCAGTATTTT. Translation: CASRPGQGATDTQYF.

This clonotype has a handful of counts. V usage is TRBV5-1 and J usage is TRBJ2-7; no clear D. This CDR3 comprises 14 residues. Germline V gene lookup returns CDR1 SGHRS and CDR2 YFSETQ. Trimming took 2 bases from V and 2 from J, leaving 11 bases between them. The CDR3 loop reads CASSFTRGPYEQYF. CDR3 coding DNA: TGCGCCAGCAGCTTCACGCGAGGTCCCTACGAGCAGTACTTC. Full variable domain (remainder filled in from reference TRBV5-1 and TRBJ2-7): KAGVTQTPRYLIKTRGQQVTLSCSPISGHRSVSWYQQTPGQGLQFLFEYFSETQRNKGNFPGRFSGRQFSNSRSEMNVSTLELGDSALYLCASSFTRGPYEQYFGPGTRLTVT.

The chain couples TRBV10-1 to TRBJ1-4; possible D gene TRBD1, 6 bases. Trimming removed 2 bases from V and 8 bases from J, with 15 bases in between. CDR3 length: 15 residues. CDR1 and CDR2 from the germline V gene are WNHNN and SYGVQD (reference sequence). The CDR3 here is CASSEGLGGREKLFF. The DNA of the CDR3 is TGCGCCAGCAGTGAGGGTCTGGGGGGCAGAGAAAAACTGTTTTTT.

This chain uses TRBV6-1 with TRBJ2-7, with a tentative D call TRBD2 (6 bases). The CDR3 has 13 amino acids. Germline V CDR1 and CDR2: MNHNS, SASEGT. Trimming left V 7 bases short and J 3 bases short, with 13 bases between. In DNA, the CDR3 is TGTGCCAGCACCGGGCGGGGCCGCTACGAGCAGTACTTC. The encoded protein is CASTGRGRYEQYF.

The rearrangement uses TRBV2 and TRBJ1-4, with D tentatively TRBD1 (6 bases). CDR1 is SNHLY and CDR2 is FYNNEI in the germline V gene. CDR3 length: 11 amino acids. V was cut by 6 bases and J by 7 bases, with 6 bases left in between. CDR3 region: CASRGGEKLFF. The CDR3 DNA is TGTGCCAGCAGAGGGGGTGAAAAACTGTTTTTT.

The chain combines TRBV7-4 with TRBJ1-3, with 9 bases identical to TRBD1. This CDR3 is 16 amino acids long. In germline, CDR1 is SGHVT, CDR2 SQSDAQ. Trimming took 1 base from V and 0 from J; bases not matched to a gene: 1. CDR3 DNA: TGTGCCAGCAGCTTAGGGACAGGGGACTCTGGAAACACCATATATTTT. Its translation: CASSLGTGDSGNTIYF.

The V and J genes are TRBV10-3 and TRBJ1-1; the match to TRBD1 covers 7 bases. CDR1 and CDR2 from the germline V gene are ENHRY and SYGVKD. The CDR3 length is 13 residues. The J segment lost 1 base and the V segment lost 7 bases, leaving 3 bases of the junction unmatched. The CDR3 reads CAIIDRENTEAFF. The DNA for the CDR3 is TGTGCCATCATAGACAGGGAGAACACTGAAGCTTTCTTT.

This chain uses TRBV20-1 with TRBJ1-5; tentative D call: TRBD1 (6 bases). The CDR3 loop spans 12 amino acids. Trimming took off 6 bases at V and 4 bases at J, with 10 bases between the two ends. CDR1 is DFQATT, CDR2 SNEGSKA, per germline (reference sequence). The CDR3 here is CSAGGGNQPQHF. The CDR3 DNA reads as TGCAGTGCAGGAGGGGGGAATCAGCCCCAGCATTTT.

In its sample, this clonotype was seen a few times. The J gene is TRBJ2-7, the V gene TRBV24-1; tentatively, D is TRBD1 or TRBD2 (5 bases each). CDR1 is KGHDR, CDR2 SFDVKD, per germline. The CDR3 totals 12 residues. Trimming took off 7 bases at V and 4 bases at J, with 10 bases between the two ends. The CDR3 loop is CATRGTAYEQYF. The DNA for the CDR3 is TGTGCCACCAGAGGGACCGCATACGAGCAGTACTTC.

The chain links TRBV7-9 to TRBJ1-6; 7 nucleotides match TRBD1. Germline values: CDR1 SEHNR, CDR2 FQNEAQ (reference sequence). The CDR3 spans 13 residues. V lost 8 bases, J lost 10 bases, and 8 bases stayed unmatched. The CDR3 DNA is TGTGCCAGCCGACAGGGTAGAGAATCACCCCTCCACTTT. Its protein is CASRQGRESPLHF.

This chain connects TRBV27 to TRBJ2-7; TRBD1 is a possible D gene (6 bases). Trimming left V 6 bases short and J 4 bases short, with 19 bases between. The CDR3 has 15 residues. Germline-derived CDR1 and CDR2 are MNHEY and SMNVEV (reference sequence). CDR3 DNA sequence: TGTGCCAGCAGCTGGGGCCCGAGGGGGTCGTACGAGCAGTACTTC. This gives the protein CASSWGPRGSYEQYF.

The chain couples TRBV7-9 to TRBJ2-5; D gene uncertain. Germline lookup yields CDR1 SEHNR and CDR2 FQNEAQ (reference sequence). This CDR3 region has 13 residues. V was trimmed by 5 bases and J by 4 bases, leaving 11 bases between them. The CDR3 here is CASSVFFGETQYF. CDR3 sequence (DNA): TGTGCCAGCAGCGTTTTTTTTGGAGAGACCCAGTACTTC.

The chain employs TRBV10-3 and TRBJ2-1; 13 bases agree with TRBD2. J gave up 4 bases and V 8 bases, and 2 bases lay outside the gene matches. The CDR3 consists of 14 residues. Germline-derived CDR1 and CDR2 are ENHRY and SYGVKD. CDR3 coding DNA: TGTGCCATCGGGACTAGCGGGACTTACAATGAGCAGTTCTTC. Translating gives CAIGTSGTYNEQFF.

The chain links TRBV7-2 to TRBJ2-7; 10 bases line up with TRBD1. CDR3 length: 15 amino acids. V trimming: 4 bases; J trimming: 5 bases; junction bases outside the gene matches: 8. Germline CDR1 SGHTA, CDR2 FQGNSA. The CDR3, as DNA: TGTGCCAGCAGCTCTGACGACAGGGGGCGCAACGAGCAGTACTTC. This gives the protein CASSSDDRGRNEQYF.

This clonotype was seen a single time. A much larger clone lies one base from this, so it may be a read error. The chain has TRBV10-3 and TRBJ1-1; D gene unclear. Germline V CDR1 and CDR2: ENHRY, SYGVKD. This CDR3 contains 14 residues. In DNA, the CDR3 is TGTACCAGCAGACCCTTTAGGGTGAACACTGAAGCTTTCTTT. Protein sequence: CTSRPFRVNTEAFF.

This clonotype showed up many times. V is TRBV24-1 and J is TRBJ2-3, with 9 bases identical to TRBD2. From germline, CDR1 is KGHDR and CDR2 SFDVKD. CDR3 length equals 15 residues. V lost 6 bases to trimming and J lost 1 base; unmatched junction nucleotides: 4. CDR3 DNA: TGTGCCACCAGTCGGGCTAGCGGGGGCACAGATACGCAGTATTTT. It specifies CATSRASGGTDTQYF.